One T cell receptor beta chain is described in this entry. Sequencing was performed with immunoSEQ multiplex PCR; in TCRdb, only in-frame clones are kept and a portion is missing. Counted here are about 73,000 clones, 75% to 85% occurring once; the ten biggest clones make up roughly 6%. The CDR3 spans 13 residues. CDR1 is WSHSY and CDR2 is SAAADI in the germline V gene. The ends lost 3 bases at V and 4 bases at J; junction bases unmatched: 2. These data belong to a study of blood T cell repertoires in COVID-19. The TCR was taken from an older woman with acute or convalescent COVID-19. The chain has TRBV10-2 and TRBJ1-2; 7 nucleotides align to TRBD1. The material sequenced was peripheral blood. CDR3 DNA: TGCGCCAGCAGTGAAGGGACAGTCTATGGCTACACCTTC. This gives the protein CASSEGTVYGYTF.